Following are 6 T cell receptor beta chains from one sample sequenced in a study of T-cell reconstitution after alpha-beta-depleted transplantation in children. Study-wide results and caveats: Newly generated T cells supplied most T-cell counts and diversity one year post-transplant.

For TCRbeta, the library was prepared with unique molecular identifiers. TCRdb re-called the PCR reads with MiXCR, one entry per CDR3 protein. The repertoire includes around 300,000 distinct CDR3 sequences, around 7.1% of them detected once, and over 7.5% sits in the top ten. Their specific antigens are unknown. The sample consisted of peripheral blood, taken 360 days after TCRalphabeta/CD19-depleted stem cell transplant. These receptors were taken from a female patient aged 2 to 10 who had a stem cell transplant for Fanconi anemia, so the T cells may come from the graft donor.

The chain uses TRBV6-2 or TRBV6-3 and TRBJ1-2; unclear D gene. V was cut by 5 bases and J by 10 bases, with 14 bases left in between. The length of the CDR3 is 12 residues. Germline CDR1 MNHEY, CDR2 SVGEGT. As DNA, the CDR3 is TGTGCCAGCAGTAACCCGGGCCCCGACTACACCTTC. It yields the protein CASSNPGPDYTF.

The chain is built from TRBV7-2 and TRBJ1-1; D gene unclear. CDR1 and CDR2 from the germline V gene are SGHTA and FQGNSA. Trimming cost V 2 bases and J 1 base, with 8 bases left between them. This CDR3 spans 14 amino acids. The CDR3 DNA sequence: TGTGCCAGCAGCTTAAGGGTCAGGAACACTGAAGCTTTCTTT. This sequence encodes CASSLRVRNTEAFF.

This clonotype came up a few times. V and J are TRBV7-7 and TRBJ2-5; D uncertain. From germline, CDR1 is SSHAT and CDR2 FNYEAQ (reference sequence). Trimming stripped 4 bases from V and 4 bases from J, with 13 bases between. The CDR3 extends over 14 amino acids. Here the CDR3 reads CASSSSYWGETQYF. The CDR3 DNA sequence: TGTGCCAGCAGCTCCTCCTATTGGGGAGAGACCCAGTACTTC.

This clonotype appeared many times. The chain links TRBV29-1 to TRBJ2-7, with D uncertain. From germline, CDR1 is SQVTM and CDR2 ANQGSEA. The CDR3 has 12 amino acids. V was pared by 4 bases and J by 0 bases, with 7 bases between. The CDR3 DNA reads TGCAGCGTTGGCAGGAACTCCTACGAGCAGTACTTC. Amino acids: CSVGRNSYEQYF.

This clonotype occurred many times. This chain connects TRBV14 to TRBJ2-3; the D gene could be TRBD1 or TRBD2 (5 bases each). Germline V gene data show CDR1 as SGHDN and CDR2 as FVKESK. The CDR3 contains 15 residues. V shed 0 bases and J shed 4 bases, with 11 bases lying between them. The CDR3 loop reads CASSQETGRSDTQYF. DNA of the CDR3: TGTGCCAGCAGCCAAGAGACGGGGCGCTCAGATACGCAGTATTTT.

Note on this clonotype: Since a much larger clone is just one base distant, this may be a read error. The CDR3 end shows no conserved phenylalanine or tryptophan, and so a read error is likely. J is TRBJ1-4 and V is TRBV20-1; TRBD1 is a possible D gene (5 bases). The ends were cut back, 5 bases at V and 3 bases at J, with 10 bases in the middle. The germline V gene has CDR1 DFQATT and CDR2 SNEGSKA (reference sequence). The CDR3 runs 13 residues. The CDR3 bases are TGCAGTGCTTTCAGGGTTCCTAATGAAAAACTGTTTGTT. Residues: CSAFRVPNEKLFV.